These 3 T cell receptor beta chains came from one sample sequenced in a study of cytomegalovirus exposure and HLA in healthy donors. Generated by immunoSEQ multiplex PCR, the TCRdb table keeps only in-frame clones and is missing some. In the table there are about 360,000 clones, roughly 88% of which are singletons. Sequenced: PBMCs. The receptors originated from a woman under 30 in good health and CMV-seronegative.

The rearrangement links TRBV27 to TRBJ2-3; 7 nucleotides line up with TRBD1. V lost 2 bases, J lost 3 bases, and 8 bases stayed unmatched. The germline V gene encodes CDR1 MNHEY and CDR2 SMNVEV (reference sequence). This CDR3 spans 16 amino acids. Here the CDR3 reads CASSLNLGQKTDTQYF. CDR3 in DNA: TGTGCCAGCAGTTTAAATTTGGGACAGAAGACAGATACGCAGTATTTT.

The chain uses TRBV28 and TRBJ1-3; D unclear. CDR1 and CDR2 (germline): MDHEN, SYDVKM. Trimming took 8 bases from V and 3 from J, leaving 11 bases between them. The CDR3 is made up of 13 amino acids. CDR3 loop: CASLEGSGNTIYF. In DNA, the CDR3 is TGTGCCAGCCTCGAGGGTAGTGGAAACACCATATATTTT.

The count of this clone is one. As DNA, the CDR3 is TGTGCCAGCAGCCAAGAGAGGCAGGGGAGCTCCTACGAGCAGTACTTC. Amino acid sequence: CASSQERQGSSYEQYF. V is TRBV4-2 and J is TRBJ2-7; D is possibly TRBD1 (6 bases). Trimming stripped 0 bases from V and 0 bases from J, with 12 bases between. The CDR3 runs 16 residues. Germline V gene sequence: CDR1 LGHNA, CDR2 YNFKEQ.